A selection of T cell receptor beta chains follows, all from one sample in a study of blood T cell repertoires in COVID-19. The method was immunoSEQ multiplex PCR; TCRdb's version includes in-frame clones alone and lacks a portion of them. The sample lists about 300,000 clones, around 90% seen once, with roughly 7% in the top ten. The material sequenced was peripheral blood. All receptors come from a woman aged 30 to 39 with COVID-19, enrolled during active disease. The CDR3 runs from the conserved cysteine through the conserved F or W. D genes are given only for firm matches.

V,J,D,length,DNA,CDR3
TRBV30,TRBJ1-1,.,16,TGTGCCTGGAGCCCCCTCCGGGCGGGGGGATCCACTGAAGCTTTCTTT,CAWSPLRAGGSTEAFF
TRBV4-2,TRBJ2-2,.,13,TGTGCCAGCAGCCAGGCCCGGGGCGGGGAGCTGTTTTTT,CASSQARGGELFF
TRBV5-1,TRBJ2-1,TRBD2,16,TGCGCCAGCAGCGGGGCTAGCGGGAGGGCCGTTGGTGAGCAGTTCTTC,CASSGASGRAVGEQFF
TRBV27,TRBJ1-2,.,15,TGTGCCAGCAGTTTATCAAGTCGGGGTAACTATGGCTACACCTTC,CASSLSSRGNYGYTF
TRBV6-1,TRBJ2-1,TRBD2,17,TGTGCCAGCAGCGAATGGACTAGCGGGAGTCGAGGCAATGAGCAGTTCTTC,CASSEWTSGSRGNEQFF
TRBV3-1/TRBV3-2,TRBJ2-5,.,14,TGTGCCAGCAGTAGGAGGGCCAAGAGCGGGACCCAGTACTTC,CASSRRAKSGTQYF
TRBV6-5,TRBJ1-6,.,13,TGTGCCGTGGGGGGGTCCTATAATTCACCCCTCCACTTT,CAVGGSYNSPLHF
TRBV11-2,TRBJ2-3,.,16,TGTGCCAGCAGCCCTACAGGGCCACGGGGCACAGATACGCAGTATTTT,CASSPTGPRGTDTQYF
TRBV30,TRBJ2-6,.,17,TGTGCCTGGAGTCGCGCGACACCCAGCTCTGGGGCCAACGTCCTGACTTTC,CAWSRATPSSGANVLTF
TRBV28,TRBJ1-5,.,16,TGTGCCAGCAGTGAGACCGGCCGACGGGGGATTCAGCCCCAGCATTTT,CASSETGRRGIQPQHF
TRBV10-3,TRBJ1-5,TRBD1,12,TGTGCCAACGGACAGGGGGATCAGCCCCAGCATTTT,CANGQGDQPQHF
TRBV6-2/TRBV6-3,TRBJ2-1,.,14,TGTGCCAGCAGCGGGACTGTGGCCCCTAGGGAGCAGTTCTTC,CASSGTVAPREQFF
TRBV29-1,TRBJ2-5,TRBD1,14,TGCAGCGTCTCCACCGGGACAGGGTACGAGACCCAGTACTTC,CSVSTGTGYETQYF
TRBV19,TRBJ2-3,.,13,TGTGCCAGTAGAGGGACTTTTGGGGATACGCAGTATTTT,CASRGTFGDTQYF
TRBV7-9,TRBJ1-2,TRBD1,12,TGTGCCAGCAGCTTAGGGACAGGGGGCTACACCTTC,CASSLGTGGYTF
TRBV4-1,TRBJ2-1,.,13,TGCGCCAGCAGCCAAGGTAACTACAATGAGCAGTTCTTC,CASSQGNYNEQFF
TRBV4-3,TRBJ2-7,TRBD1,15,TGCGCCAGCAGCCATCGAACAGGGGGCGGGTACGAGCAGTACTTC,CASSHRTGGGYEQYF
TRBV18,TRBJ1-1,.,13,TGTGCCAGCTCAGTCGGCGGATACACTGAAGCTTTCTTT,CASSVGGYTEAFF
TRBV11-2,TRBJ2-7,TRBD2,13,TGTGCCAGCAGCCGCGGACTAGTCTACGAGCAGTACTTC,CASSRGLVYEQYF
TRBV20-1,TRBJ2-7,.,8,TGCAGCTTTGACGAGCAGTACTTC,CSFDEQYF
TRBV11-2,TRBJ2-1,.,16,TGTGCCAGCAGCTCTCCCGCCAGGGCCTTCTACAATGAGCAGTTCTTC,CASSSPARAFYNEQFF
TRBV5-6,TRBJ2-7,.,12,TGTGCCAGCAGCTTATACGGCTACGAGCAGTACTTC,CASSLYGYEQYF
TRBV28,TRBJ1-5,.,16,TGTGCCAGCAGCCCCGAGGCCGGGTGGGGCAATCAGCCCCAGCATTTT,CASSPEAGWGNQPQHF
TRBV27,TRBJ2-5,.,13,TGTGCCAGCAGTTTTGGGGAGCAAGAGACCCAGTACTTC,CASSFGEQETQYF
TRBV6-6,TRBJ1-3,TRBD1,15,TGTGCCAGCAGTTACCCCACAGGGGCTGGAAACACCATATATTTT,CASSYPTGAGNTIYF
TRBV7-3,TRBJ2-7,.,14,TGTGCCAGCAGCTTAACTCTAGGTAGTCACGAGCAGTACTTC,CASSLTLGSHEQYF
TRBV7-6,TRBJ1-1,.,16,TGTGCCAGCTTGTTGGGGGCCTCCCTTGGGGCCACTGAAGCTTTCTTT,CASLLGASLGATEAFF
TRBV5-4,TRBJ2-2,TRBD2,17,TGTGCCAGCAGCTTCCTAGCGGGAGGGCCAGGAACCGGGGAGCTGTTTTTT,CASSFLAGGPGTGELFF
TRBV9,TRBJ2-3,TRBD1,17,TGTGCCAGCAGTCACGGACAGGCCGAGGGCCCAACAGATACGCAGTATTTT,CASSHGQAEGPTDTQYF
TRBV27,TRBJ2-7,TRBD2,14,TGTGCCAGCAGTTTGGGGAGGGGTTCCTACGAGCAGTACTTC,CASSLGRGSYEQYF
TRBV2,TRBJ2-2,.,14,TGTGCCAGCAGTGTGAGGACAGAACACCGGGAGCTGTTTTTT,CASSVRTEHRELFF
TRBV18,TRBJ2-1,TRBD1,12,TGTGCCAGCTCACAGGGGGCGTCTGAGCAGTTCTTC,CASSQGASEQFF
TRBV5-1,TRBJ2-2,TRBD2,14,TGCGCCAGCAGCTTTTCGGGAGGGGCCGGGGAGCTGTTTTTT,CASSFSGGAGELFF
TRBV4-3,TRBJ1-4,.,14,TGCGCCAGCAGCCAAAGCCTCCGGAATGAAAAACTGTTTTTT,CASSQSLRNEKLFF